This TCR beta chain was captured by sequencing in a study of blood T cell repertoires in COVID-19. Study summary: Sites across the United States, Italy and Spain contributed samples from acute and convalescent COVID-19. Sources were T cells, B-cell-depleted T cells, or PBMCs; the material itself was cDNA or gDNA.

Sequencing was performed with immunoSEQ multiplex PCR; in TCRdb, only in-frame clones are kept and a portion is missing. The sample includes tens of thousands of clones, 87% of them seen just once. The CDR3 spans 14 residues. In germline, CDR1 is MNHEY, CDR2 SMNVEV (reference sequence). The V end was cut by 3 bases, the J end by 6 bases, with 12 bases between. This receptor was identified in a man aged 35-49 years with COVID-19, enrolled during active disease. This chain connects TRBV27 to TRBJ2-1; D remains ambiguous. The sequenced sample consisted of peripheral blood. Here the CDR3 DNA reads TGTGCCAGCAGTTTTATACACCAGGCCAATGAGCAGTTCTTC. Translated, it gives CASSFIHQANEQFF.